This T cell receptor beta chain derives from a study of T cells in Graves' hyperthyroidism and ophthalmopathy. The study, taken as a whole, reports: In blood, most of the thyroid clonotypes expanded above 0.001 were also present. Ophthalmopathy and stable hyperthyroidism were separated by a 13 V-J model.

Germline V lookup: CDR1 LGHDT, CDR2 YNNKEL (reference sequence). The ends lost 4 bases at V and 5 bases at J; junction bases unmatched: 13. The CDR3 covers 18 residues. This clonotype was observed a few times. As yet, its antigen is unknown. Among ophthalmopathy patients, the Clinical Activity Score reached at least 3, the NOSPECS grade reached at least 4, and duration remained under 3 months. The PBMCs had their origin in 10 ml of fresh peripheral blood. There were TCR beta CDR3 regions amplified from RNA transcripts. The TCR CDR3 was amplified in a first-round RT-PCR using the HTBI primer set. TCRdb passed the multiplex PCR reads through MiXCR, listing each CDR3 protein once. Among about 270,000 distinct CDR3 sequences, roughly 20% were seen once, and the ten largest hold about 60%.

Sequencing input: blood. The chain joins TRBV3-1 to TRBJ2-5; 13 positions agree with TRBD2. This TCR was recovered from a young man with Graves' ophthalmopathy. DNA of the CDR3: TGTGCCAGCAGCCCCTCGGCGGGACTAGCGGGATTGGGGGAGACCCAGTACTTC. It specifies CASSPSAGLAGLGETQYF.